This T cell receptor (beta chain) was sequenced in a study of identical twins. Using its own MiXCR run on the 5' RACE reads, TCRdb lists one record per CDR3 protein. The sample has around 1.7 million distinct CDR3 sequences, about 30% seen once. Study results and caveats: Insertions ran lower in abundant cord blood beta clonotypes, though not in memory repertoires.

With 4 bases removed from V and 2 bases from J, the gap between germline ends came to 15 bases. The CDR3 loop spans 16 amino acids. Per the germline V gene, CDR1 is SGHRS and CDR2 is YFSETQ. On this clonotype itself: Its antigen is currently unknown.

The receptor was isolated from a newborn girl in good health. V usage is TRBV5-1 and J usage is TRBJ2-2; the D is unclear. Sequenced material: cord blood. CDR3 DNA: TGCGCCAGCAGCCCACCCCTGGGTTTAAACACCGGGGAGCTGTTTTTT. This encodes CASSPPLGLNTGELFF.